This paragraph covers one T cell receptor (beta chain) sequence. The data are from a study of blood T cell repertoires in COVID-19. Method: immunoSEQ multiplex PCR; TCRdb's copy keeps in-frame clones and lacks some. Of about 170,000 clones listed, around four fifths were seen once; the top ten hold 6.5% to 9.5%. Germline loops: CDR1 LNHDA, CDR2 SQIVND (reference sequence). The CDR3 sequence is 13 residues long. V was shortened by 5 bases and J by 3 bases, with 11 bases between the two germline ends. Sequencing was performed on peripheral blood. The sequence came from a woman older than 75 with COVID-19, enrolled during active disease. J is TRBJ2-7 and V is TRBV19; D might be TRBD2 (6 bases). The DNA of the CDR3 is TGTGCCAGTAGTCCCGGACTAAGCTACGAGCAGTACTTC. The encoded protein is CASSPGLSYEQYF.